Following are 9 T cell receptor beta chains from one sample sequenced in a study of T cells after yellow fever vaccination. TCRdb reanalysed the 5' RACE reads using MiXCR and keeps one entry per CDR3 protein. The sample includes 510,000 or so distinct CDR3 sequences, 15% to 20% of them seen just once. The sequences come from PBMCs, collected 15 days after the yellow fever booster vaccination. These receptors were taken from a man aged 25-45 years who received the YFV17D yellow fever vaccine.

The rearrangement uses TRBV12-3 or TRBV12-4 and TRBJ2-1; D gene uncertain. The CDR3 runs to 11 residues. Trimming cost V 8 bases and J 7 bases, with 9 bases left between them. The CDR3 loop is CASSLQNEQFF. CDR3 sequence (DNA): TGTGCCAGCTCCCTACAGAATGAGCAGTTCTTC.

V and J are TRBV18 and TRBJ2-1; 13 bases align to TRBD2. CDR1 and CDR2 from the germline V gene are KGHSH and LQKENI. CDR3 length: 16 residues. With 4 bases clipped from V and 7 bases from J, the junction kept 7 bases outside the gene matches. The CDR3 loop is CASSHPGTSGMNEQFF. Written as DNA, the CDR3 is TGTGCCAGCTCACACCCCGGGACTAGCGGGATGAATGAGCAGTTCTTC. The full variable domain, in which reference TRBV18 and TRBJ2-1 provide the parts outside the CDR3, is NAGVMQNPRHLVRRRGQEARLRCSPMKGHSHVYWYRQLPEEGLKFMVYLQKENIIDESGMPKERFSAEFPKEGPSILRIQQVVRGDSAAYFCASSHPGTSGMNEQFFGPGTRLTVL.

The chain recombines TRBV6-5 with TRBJ2-1, with D perhaps matching TRBD2 (5 bases). The germline gives CDR1 MNHEY, CDR2 SVGAGI. V lost 0 bases, J lost 4 bases, and 13 bases lay in between. This CDR3 region has 16 residues. The CDR3 here is CASSYSGMAGYNEQFF. The CDR3 region has the DNA TGTGCCAGCAGTTACTCGGGGATGGCGGGTTACAATGAGCAGTTCTTC.

This clonotype was counted between two and nine times. V is TRBV12-3 or TRBV12-4 and J is TRBJ1-3, with TRBD1 identical over 7 bases. V lost 6 bases and J lost 4; bases outside the gene matches: 6. This CDR3 has 14 residues. In DNA, the CDR3 is TGTGCCAGCAGCACAGGGGCTGCGGGAAACACCATATATTTT. Its protein product is CASSTGAAGNTIYF.

V gene TRBV6-2 or TRBV6-3 combines with J gene TRBJ2-1; no firm D call. V lost 2 bases, J lost 2 bases, and 7 bases lay in between. CDR3 length: 14 amino acids. The germline CDR1 and CDR2 sequences are MNHEY and SVGEGT. This CDR3 is CASSYLEPYNEQFF. CDR3 nucleotide sequence: TGTGCCAGCAGTTACCTAGAGCCCTACAATGAGCAGTTCTTC.

The chain couples TRBV29-1 to TRBJ2-3; 7 nucleotides match TRBD2. CDR1 and CDR2 from the germline V gene are SQVTM and ANQGSEA. CDR3 length: 13 amino acids. V was clipped by 7 bases and J by 5 bases; unmatched bases: 9. The CDR3 nucleotides are TGCAGCGGGGAGACTAGCTACGAAGATACGCAGTATTTT. This gives the protein CSGETSYEDTQYF.

V usage is TRBV30 and J usage is TRBJ2-2; a weak D match, TRBD1 (6 bases). The germline V and J ends were trimmed by 1 base and 1 base, with 10 bases remaining between them. CDR1 is GTSNPN and CDR2 is SVGIG in the germline V gene (reference sequence). The CDR3 spans 15 residues. CDR3 loop: CAWSARGLNTGELFF. DNA for the CDR3: TGTGCCTGGAGTGCCAGGGGTTTGAACACCGGGGAGCTGTTTTTT.

This clonotype was detected a few times. CDR3 coding DNA: TGTGCCATCAGTGAGAGAGGGGGGATTGTGTTTAGATACGAGCAGTACTTC. Translation: CAISERGGIVFRYEQYF. The chain recombines TRBV10-3 with TRBJ2-7; TRBD1 or TRBD2 may be the D gene (6 bases each). Germline V gene lookup returns CDR1 ENHRY and CDR2 SYGVKD. This CDR3 region has 17 residues. The V end was cut by 2 bases, the J end by 4 bases, with 21 bases between.

This clonotype occurred a few times. V is TRBV6-6 and J is TRBJ2-5, with a tentative D call TRBD1 (5 bases). CDR3 length equals 12 residues. In germline, CDR1 is MNHNY, CDR2 SVGAGI (reference sequence). Trimming removed 7 bases at V and 5 bases at J, with 11 bases between. The CDR3 DNA reads TGTGCCAGCACTGGGGCCGAGGAGACCCAGTACTTC. Encoded protein: CASTGAEETQYF.